Listed below are T cell receptor beta chains from one sample, sequenced in a study of blood T cell repertoires in COVID-19. Some clones are missing from TCRdb's copy, which holds only in-frame ones; the method was immunoSEQ multiplex PCR. Here the sample spans 250,000 to 350,000 clones, more than 75% being singletons. The sample was peripheral blood. These receptors all stem from a woman aged 45-59 years with active or convalescent COVID-19. Both conserved end residues are part of each CDR3. A D gene is named only where the DNA matches it firmly. Only some rows state a clone size, as once, few, many or a class for expanded clones.

abundance	v_gene	j_gene	d_gene	CDR3aa	CDR3nt
once	TRBV19	TRBJ2-1	TRBD1	CASSFTGTGGYNEQFF	TGTGCCAGTAGTTTCACCGGGACAGGGGGTTACAATGAGCAGTTCTTC
-	TRBV11-3	TRBJ2-2	-	CASSLERGGTTGELFF	TGTGCCAGCAGCTTAGAGAGGGGGGGCACAACCGGGGAGCTGTTTTTT
-	TRBV18	TRBJ2-7	TRBD1	CASSPETGEDEQYF	TGTGCCAGCTCACCAGAGACAGGGGAGGACGAGCAGTACTTC
-	TRBV28	TRBJ1-5	TRBD1	CASNNGQGNQPQHF	TGTGCCAGCAACAACGGACAGGGAAATCAGCCCCAGCATTTT
-	TRBV30	TRBJ2-7	TRBD2	CAWSVLAAYEQYF	TGTGCCTGGAGTGTGCTAGCGGCCTACGAGCAGTACTTC
-	TRBV4-1	TRBJ2-7	TRBD1	CASSQDLSGGEQYF	TGCGCCAGCAGCCAAGATTTATCAGGGGGCGAGCAGTACTTC
-	TRBV5-1	TRBJ2-7	TRBD1	CASSMTGDPYEQYF	TGCGCCAGCAGCATGACAGGGGACCCCTACGAGCAGTACTTC
-	TRBV5-4	TRBJ2-1	TRBD2	CASSSRLAGDNEQFF	TGTGCCAGCAGCTCAAGACTAGCGGGAGACAATGAGCAGTTCTTC
-	TRBV12-3/TRBV12-4	TRBJ2-3	-	CASSSIDTQYF	TGTGCCAGCAGTTCTATAGATACGCAGTATTTT
-	TRBV2	TRBJ1-1	-	CASSGEVSEAFF	TGTGCCAGCAGTGGGGAGGTTTCTGAAGCTTTCTTT
-	TRBV10-3	TRBJ2-1	-	CAISGGGRTLLSGSYNEQFF	TGTGCCATCAGTGGGGGTGGGAGGACTCTTCTATCTGGCTCCTACAATGAGCAGTTCTTC
few	TRBV18	TRBJ1-6	-	CASSTGAGATYNSPLHF	TGTGCCAGCTCAACGGGTGCGGGGGCCACCTATAATTCACCCCTCCACTTT
-	TRBV7-3	TRBJ1-2	-	CASSYYTAEARYGYTF	TGTGCCAGCAGCTACTACACCGCTGAAGCGCGCTATGGCTACACCTTC
-	TRBV5-1	TRBJ2-1	-	CASSYRTVLSSYNEQFF	TGCGCCAGCAGTTATAGGACAGTGTTAAGCTCCTACAATGAGCAGTTCTTC
-	TRBV3-1/TRBV3-2	TRBJ1-1	TRBD1	CASSQEGQGRMNTEAFF	TGTGCCAGCAGCCAAGAAGGACAGGGAAGGATGAACACTGAAGCTTTCTTT
few	TRBV11-2	TRBJ2-1	TRBD2	CASRRTSGSLNEQFF	TGTGCCAGCAGGCGGACTAGCGGGTCTTTGAATGAGCAGTTCTTC
-	TRBV15	TRBJ1-3	-	CATSRGAQDRFRNTIYF	TGTGCCACCAGCAGAGGGGCACAGGACCGCTTTCGAAACACCATATATTTT
-	TRBV29-1	TRBJ2-7	TRBD2	CSVQLGLAAYEQYF	TGCAGCGTCCAACTCGGACTAGCAGCGTACGAGCAGTACTTC
once	TRBV12-3/TRBV12-4	TRBJ1-1	-	CASSLVGLEAFF	TGTGCCAGCAGTCTTGTGGGGCTTGAGGCTTTCTTT
-	TRBV5-1	TRBJ1-6	TRBD1	CASSHGQGYNSPLHF	TGCGCCAGCAGCCACGGACAGGGTTATAATTCACCCCTCCACTTT
-	TRBV19	TRBJ2-5	TRBD2	CASSKAGGREETQYF	TGTGCCAGTAGTAAAGCGGGAGGGAGGGAAGAGACCCAGTACTTC
once	TRBV6-5	TRBJ1-3	-	CASSRIAGNTIYF	TGTGCCAGCAGCCGAATAGCTGGAAACACCATATATTTT
once	TRBV4-1	TRBJ1-4	-	CASSPWTPTNEKLFF	TGCGCCAGCAGCCCGTGGACACCAACTAATGAAAAACTGTTTTTT
-	TRBV19	TRBJ2-7	-	CASSKGAGYEQYF	TGTGCCAGTAGTAAGGGAGCAGGCTACGAGCAGTACTTC
once	TRBV3-1/TRBV3-2	TRBJ2-2	TRBD2	CASSQVGTSGVYLMFANTGELFF	TGTGCCAGCAGCCAAGTAGGGACTAGCGGGGTCTACCTCATGTTCGCGAACACCGGGGAGCTGTTTTTT
few	TRBV3-1/TRBV3-2	TRBJ2-1	TRBD2	CASSQESLRTSLHNEQFF	TGTGCCAGCAGCCAAGAATCCCTCAGGACTAGTCTCCACAATGAGCAGTTCTTC
-	TRBV5-1	TRBJ2-1	TRBD2	CASSATSDNEQFF	TGCGCCAGCAGCGCGACTAGCGACAATGAGCAGTTCTTC
-	TRBV7-2	TRBJ1-2	-	CASSLEAGPYGYTF	TGTGCCAGCAGCTTAGAGGCAGGGCCCTATGGCTACACCTTC
-	TRBV5-6	TRBJ1-1	TRBD1	CASTKDRVWTEAFF	TGTGCCAGCACCAAAGACAGGGTGTGGACTGAAGCTTTCTTT
-	TRBV11-2	TRBJ2-1	-	CASSLDFSNEQFF	TGTGCCAGCAGCTTAGATTTCAGCAATGAGCAGTTCTTC
once	TRBV27	TRBJ2-7	-	CASSLSTPGLEMF	TGTGCCAGCAGTTTATCGACCCCGGGATTGGAAATGTTC
-	TRBV27	TRBJ1-1	TRBD1	CASHRGTMNTEAFF	TGTGCCAGCCACAGGGGAACGATGAACACTGAAGCTTTCTTT
-	TRBV4-3	TRBJ1-2	-	CASSEAVAGAGGYTF	TGCGCCAGCAGCGAAGCGGTGGCGGGGGCCGGGGGCTACACCTTC
-	TRBV7-3	TRBJ2-1	TRBD2	CASSQSGSGYEQFF	TGTGCCAGCAGCCAGAGCGGGAGTGGGTATGAGCAGTTCTTC
-	TRBV3-1/TRBV3-2	TRBJ2-3	TRBD2	CASSTLAGSTDTQYF	TGTGCCAGCAGCACCCTAGCGGGGAGCACAGATACGCAGTATTTT
-	TRBV11-2	TRBJ1-1	-	CASSDRLATEAFF	TGTGCCAGCAGCGACAGGTTAGCCACTGAAGCTTTCTTT
once	TRBV7-8	TRBJ2-7	-	CASSTSTANYEQYF	TGTGCCAGCAGCACATCGACAGCAAACTACGAGCAGTACTTC
-	TRBV28	TRBJ2-7	TRBD1	CASSLLTGGSYEQYF	TGTGCCAGCAGTTTGCTCACAGGGGGCAGCTACGAGCAGTACTTC
-	TRBV7-2	TRBJ1-2	TRBD1	CASSFARGSYGYTF	TGTGCCAGCAGCTTCGCCAGGGGGAGCTATGGCTACACCTTC
-	TRBV11-2	TRBJ1-2	-	CASSLTYYGYTF	TGTGCCAGCAGCTTAACTTACTATGGCTACACCTTC